The 22 T cell receptor beta chains listed next were all sequenced from one sample in a study of OX40 agonist ivuxolimab in advanced cancers. The library was generated by the immunoSEQ multiplex PCR assay. TCRdb took this table from immuneACCESS and kept in-frame rearrangements with V and J called. Such tables lack part of the clones; where checked against another copy, unresolved V genes explain under half of the gap, and the rest is unexplained. This sample holds 84,000 or so clones; 85% to 95% were observed only once. Approximately 10% of the sample goes to the ten largest clones. The sequencing used CD4+ or CD8+ T cells sorted from blood, collected in a trial of the OX40 agonist ivuxolimab. The receptors stem from an adult with an advanced solid tumor such as melanoma, head and neck, liver or kidney cancer.

This rearrangement joins TRBV7-9 to TRBJ2-7; D unclear. Trimming took 1 base from V and 6 from J, leaving 13 bases between them. From germline, CDR1 is SEHNR and CDR2 FQNEAQ (reference sequence). This CDR3 is built from 14 residues. DNA of the CDR3: TGTGCCAGCAGCTTAGATCGTCCCAATACCGAGCAGTACTTC. It translates to CASSLDRPNTEQYF.

The V gene is TRBV7-8, the J gene TRBJ2-7; D is possibly TRBD1 or TRBD2 (5 bases each). V gave up 1 base and J gave up 9 bases, with 10 bases separating them. CDR3 length equals 12 residues. Germline values: CDR1 SGHVS, CDR2 FQNEAQ. The CDR3 sequence: CASSLGGRGQYF. The CDR3 nucleotides are TGTGCCAGCAGCTTAGGGGGCCGGGGGCAGTACTTC.

The chain links TRBV5-1 to TRBJ2-7, with D possibly being TRBD1 or TRBD2 (5 bases each). This CDR3 is built from 15 residues. Trimming removed 6 bases at V and 0 bases at J, with 16 bases between. The germline gives CDR1 SGHRS, CDR2 YFSETQ. In DNA form, the CDR3 reads TGCGCCAGCAAGGATGGGACGGAGATCTCCTACGAGCAGTACTTC. Protein: CASKDGTEISYEQYF.

The chain links TRBV11-3 to TRBJ2-7; D remains ambiguous. Germline values: CDR1 SGHNT, CDR2 YENEEA. The V end was cut by 6 bases, the J end by 0 bases, with 9 bases between. The CDR3 totals 13 residues. As DNA, the CDR3 is TGTGCCAGCAGTTCACGATCCTCCTACGAGCAGTACTTC. This gives the protein CASSSRSSYEQYF.

V gene TRBV6-5 combines with J gene TRBJ1-1; D is perhaps TRBD1 (5 bases). V lost 8 bases and J lost 8, with 21 bases in between. Germline-derived CDR1 and CDR2 are MNHEY and SVGAGI. The CDR3 extends over 14 amino acids. This CDR3 reads CASLLRRGSIEAFF. CDR3 sequence (DNA): TGTGCCAGCCTCCTGCGGAGGGGCTCCATCGAAGCTTTCTTT.

This chain connects TRBV27 to TRBJ1-5; D is uncertain. CDR1 and CDR2 from the germline V gene are MNHEY and SMNVEV (reference sequence). This CDR3 has 15 amino acids. V was shortened by 5 bases and J by 6 bases, with 17 bases between the two germline ends. Written as DNA, the CDR3 is TGTGCCAGCAGTCCGACGACCATAAAGGCTCAGCCCCAGCATTTT. Amino acid sequence: CASSPTTIKAQPQHF.

V gene TRBV5-4 combines with J gene TRBJ2-6; D remains unclear. Trimming took 1 base from V and 1 from J, leaving 0 bases between them. CDR3 length equals 13 residues. Looked up from germline, CDR1 is SGHNT and CDR2 is YYREEE (reference sequence). CDR3 sequence (DNA): TGTGCCAGCAGCTTGTCTGGGGCCAACGTCCTGACTTTC. Residues: CASSLSGANVLTF. The full variable domain, with the rest looked up from reference TRBV5-4 and TRBJ2-6, is ETGVTQSPTHLIKTRGQQVTLRCSSQSGHNTVSWYQQALGQGPQFIFQYYREEENGRGNFPPRFSGLQFPNYSSELNVNALELDDSALYLCASSLSGANVLTFGAGSRLTVL.

V gene TRBV19 combines with J gene TRBJ1-1; 10 nucleotides line up with TRBD1. CDR1 is LNHDA, CDR2 SQIVND, per germline (reference sequence). This CDR3 is built from 13 residues. Germline trimming cut 5 bases from V and 4 bases from J; bases unmatched to any gene: 1. As DNA, the CDR3 is TGTGCCAGTAGTGACAGGGGGCCCACTGAAGCTTTCTTT. As protein: CASSDRGPTEAFF. Full variable domain (missing parts from reference TRBV19 and TRBJ1-1): DGGITQSPKYLFRKEGQNVTLSCEQNLNHDAMYWYRQDPGQGLRLIYYSQIVNDFQKGDIAEGYSVSREKKESFPLTVTSAQKNPTAFYLCASSDRGPTEAFFGQGTRLTVV.

The chain carries TRBV28 and TRBJ1-5; D is possibly TRBD1 (5 bases). The CDR3 has 14 residues. Trimming left V 6 bases short and J 0 bases short, with 9 bases between. Germline V gives CDR1 MDHEN, CDR2 SYDVKM. This CDR3 is CASRKGYSNQPQHF. In nucleotides, the CDR3 is TGTGCCAGCAGAAAGGGGTATAGCAATCAGCCCCAGCATTTT.

The chain links TRBV5-5 to TRBJ2-7, with D possibly matching TRBD1 (6 bases). The V end was cut by 4 bases, the J end by 1 base, with 9 bases between. Germline V CDR1 and CDR2: SGHKS, YYEKEE (reference sequence). The CDR3 spans 13 residues. The CDR3 reads CASSVTGSYEQYF. The CDR3 DNA is TGTGCCAGCAGCGTGACAGGTTCCTACGAGCAGTACTTC.

Only one count was recorded for this clone. The chain links TRBV9 to TRBJ2-1, with D tentatively TRBD1 (6 bases). CDR3 size: 15 residues. CDR1 is SGDLS and CDR2 is YYNGEE in the germline V gene. V was shortened by 3 bases and J by 0 bases, with 10 bases between the two germline ends. For the CDR3, the DNA is TGTGCCAGCAGCGGGACAGCCGGCTCCTACAATGAGCAGTTCTTC. It specifies CASSGTAGSYNEQFF.

The V call is TRBV4-1, the J call TRBJ1-5; 10 bases fit TRBD1. Germline V gives CDR1 MGHRA, CDR2 YSYEKL. The CDR3 has 14 residues. J was trimmed by 6 bases and V by 1 base; bases with no gene match: 0. CDR3: CASSQGDRGQPQHF. CDR3 nucleotides: TGCGCCAGCAGCCAAGGGGACAGGGGTCAGCCCCAGCATTTT.

V usage is TRBV4-3 and J usage is TRBJ2-1, with TRBD2 identical over 13 bases. J gave up 8 bases and V 8 bases, and 9 bases lay outside the gene matches. Germline-derived CDR1 and CDR2 are LGHNA and YSLEER. The CDR3 totals 15 residues. CDR3 residues: CASARGLAGAHEQFF. DNA of the CDR3: TGCGCCAGCGCTCGCGGACTAGCGGGAGCCCATGAGCAGTTCTTC.

This rearrangement joins TRBV2 to TRBJ1-2; D uncertain. Germline values: CDR1 SNHLY, CDR2 FYNNEI. Trimming pared 6 bases from V and 1 base from J, leaving 9 bases between. The CDR3 runs to 13 residues. The CDR3 loop is CASRPGRNYGYTF. CDR3 sequence (DNA): TGTGCCAGCAGGCCAGGCCGTAACTATGGCTACACCTTC.

This clone was observed a few times. This rearrangement joins TRBV29-1 to TRBJ1-2; tentative D call: TRBD1 (6 bases). V gave up 3 bases and J gave up 2 bases, with 10 bases separating them. The CDR3 length is 13 residues. Germline values: CDR1 SQVTM, CDR2 ANQGSEA. The CDR3 protein is CSVDQGTNYGYTF. The CDR3 DNA is TGCAGCGTTGATCAGGGGACGAACTATGGCTACACCTTC.

The chain combines TRBV4-3 with TRBJ2-1; D is ambiguous. This CDR3 region has 16 residues. The germline V gene has CDR1 LGHNA and CDR2 YSLEER. The germline V and J ends were trimmed by 0 bases and 0 bases, with 9 bases remaining between them. DNA of the CDR3: TGCGCCAGCAGCCAAGATCGGATTAGCTCCTACAATGAGCAGTTCTTC. This translates into CASSQDRISSYNEQFF.

This clone was seen only once. The chain combines TRBV28 with TRBJ2-3, with D possibly being TRBD1 (6 bases). The germline V gene encodes CDR1 MDHEN and CDR2 SYDVKM. The CDR3 consists of 17 residues. V lost 3 bases and J 3 bases, leaving 19 bases between the germline ends. The CDR3, as DNA: TGTGCCAGCAGTTTCGTTCGCAGCGCAGGGGCAACAGATACGCAGTATTTT. It specifies CASSFVRSAGATDTQYF.

This clone was observed a few times. This rearrangement joins TRBV2 to TRBJ2-7; D ambiguous. The CDR3 sequence is 16 residues long. Germline CDR1 reads SNHLY; CDR2 reads FYNNEI. V shed 6 bases and J shed 6 bases, with 24 bases lying between them. DNA for the CDR3: TGTGCCAGCAGCAGGTGGCGGTCGTACGGTAGGCCCGAGCAGTACTTC. Its protein is CASSRWRSYGRPEQYF.

This chain uses TRBV9 with TRBJ2-2; 9 positions match TRBD2. V was clipped by 3 bases and J by 6 bases; unmatched bases: 9. The CDR3 runs 16 residues. CDR1 is SGDLS, CDR2 YYNGEE, per germline. CDR3 in amino acids: CASSGGAGGPAGELFF. As DNA, the CDR3 is TGTGCCAGCAGCGGCGGGGCGGGAGGGCCCGCCGGGGAGCTGTTTTTT. Variable domain in full (rest from reference TRBV9 and TRBJ2-2): DSGVTQTPKHLITATGQRVTLRCSPRSGDLSVYWYQQSLDQGLQFLIQYYNGEERAKGNILERFSAQQFPDLHSELNLSSLELGDSALYFCASSGGAGGPAGELFFGEGSRLTVL.

The V call is TRBV28, the J call TRBJ1-1; D is uncertain. Germline V lookup: CDR1 MDHEN, CDR2 SYDVKM. The V end lost 2 bases, the J end lost 0 bases, and 10 bases lay between the germline ends. This CDR3 is built from 15 residues. In DNA, the CDR3 is TGTGCCAGCAGTTTACTTAGTAACATGAACACTGAAGCTTTCTTT. It yields the protein CASSLLSNMNTEAFF. The whole variable domain, remainder taken from reference TRBV28 and TRBJ1-1, is DVKVTQSSRYLVKRTGEKVFLECVQDMDHENMFWYRQDPGLGLRLIYFSYDVKMKEKGDIPEGYSVSREKKERFSLILESASTNQTSMYLCASSLLSNMNTEAFFGQGTRLTVV.

The chain couples TRBV5-6 to TRBJ2-7, with 10 nucleotides matching TRBD1. The CDR3 has 14 amino acids. Germline loops: CDR1 SGHDT, CDR2 YYEEEE. The V segment lost 0 bases and the J segment 6 bases; nucleotides outside the gene matches: 3. CDR3 protein: CASSLGQGAREQYF. In nucleotides, the CDR3 is TGTGCCAGCAGCTTGGGACAGGGGGCGCGCGAGCAGTACTTC.

The chain employs TRBV7-9 and TRBJ2-2; D not resolved. Germline V lookup: CDR1 SEHNR, CDR2 FQNEAQ (reference sequence). The CDR3 spans 13 residues. Trimming took 3 bases from V and 3 from J, leaving 5 bases between them. This CDR3 reads CASSFGYTGELFF. CDR3 DNA sequence: TGTGCCAGCAGCTTTGGGTACACCGGGGAGCTGTTTTTT.